This T cell receptor (beta chain) came from a study of blood T cell repertoires in COVID-19 (TCRdb year 2020). Regarding the research as a whole: The collaborator samples originated in the United States, Italy and Spain and spanned the acute and convalescent phases of COVID-19. The repertoires were made available in a free public database intended to serve as a resource for research on the immune response to SARS-CoV-2. The samples were drawn from the first 160 participants of the ongoing ImmuneRACE study and from some 1,300 subjects provided by 6 global collaborators. Sample metadata almost always included a de-identified subject ID, COVID-19 status, age in years and sex. Deeply sampled blood TCRbeta repertoires from subjects exposed to, actively infected with, or recovered from COVID-19 were included in the dataset. The material from the prospective study consisted of cDNA or gDNA derived from T cells, B-cell-depleted T cells, or PBMCs. Where available, HLA class I and class II types were taken from metadata supplied by the sample provider and were not determined by assay-based typing.

TCRbeta CDR3 regions were amplified from genomic DNA using the immunoSEQ Assay, a bias-controlled multiplex PCR. The original methods were these. The number of nucleated cells in each sample was estimated by amplification of reference gene primers within the assay. Sequence reads were collapsed and filtered to measure the absolute abundance of every unique TCRbeta CDR3 rearrangement. For each sample, productive Simpson clonality was calculated as the square root of Simpson's diversity index across productive rearrangements. TCRdb's version of the immuneACCESS table is confined to in-frame rearrangements and falls short of the full clone set. An unresolved V gene accounts for under half of the shortfall where checked; the remainder is of unknown origin. The DNA was the basis for D and trimming; V, J and clone size are from that table. The sample has more than 250,000 clones on record, around 90% of them singletons. 0.7% of the sample rests with the top ten.

On this clone itself: Its target antigen remains unknown. No clone much larger than this one lies a single base away; base qualities are absent.

Overall study outcomes, separate from this receptor: Clinical and demographic metadata were provided uncurated, with the amount varying by source and participant.

Including cysteine and phenylalanine, the CDR3 has 14 amino acids. Only the CDR3 part of the read is kept: 42 bases, read in frame from the first base. The germline V gene sets CDR1 to SGHDT and CDR2 to YYEEEE. Trimming costs V 1 base and J 1 base, and their ends lie 6 bases apart. The collaborating institutions used their own protocols to collect whole blood in K2EDTA tubes. Collaborator samples were shipped for TCRbeta analysis as frozen whole blood, isolated PBMCs, or DNA extracted from either sample type. The rearranged chain carries TRBV5-6 and TRBJ1-3; the D gene lacks a confident call. This sequence originates from a human donor in a cohort sampled during active COVID-19. The source material was peripheral blood. The CDR3 amino acid sequence is: CASSLRGSGNTIYF. Read as DNA, the sequence is TGTGCCAGCAGCTTGCGAGGGTCTGGAAACACCATATATTTT.